These 21 T cell receptor beta chains originate from one sample sequenced in a study of beta chain features in type 1 diabetes. The isolated RNA, all of it, was reverse transcribed, so expressed TCRB transcripts were what got sequenced. This table comes from immunoSEQ multiplex PCR, and its TCRdb copy is limited to in-frame clones, with some not included. The sample consists of approximately 470,000 clones, approximately 31% of them appearing once. Sample: naive CD4+ T cells from blood. Receptor source: a man between 18 and 35 years old in good health.

This clone has just a few counts. This chain links TRBV2 with TRBJ1-1; D is unresolved. CDR3 length: 13 residues. V was trimmed by 3 bases and J by 4 bases, leaving 9 bases between them. Germline V gives CDR1 SNHLY, CDR2 FYNNEI. For the CDR3, the DNA is TGTGCCAGCAGTGATGGCCGCGGCACTGAAGCTTTCTTT. Its translation is CASSDGRGTEAFF.

In regard to this clone: Other DNA sequences of this sample code for an identical CDR3. V and J are TRBV2 and TRBJ2-5; D gene uncertain. Per the germline V gene, CDR1 is SNHLY and CDR2 is FYNNEI. With 3 bases removed from V and 5 bases from J, the gap between germline ends came to 4 bases. This CDR3 has 11 residues. CDR3 in amino acids: CASSDQETQYF. CDR3 bases: TGTGCCAGCAGTGATCAGGAGACCCAGTACTTC.

This clone came up a few times. The chain is built from TRBV9 and TRBJ1-2, with 7 positions matching TRBD1. Germline assignment: CDR1 SGDLS and CDR2 YYNGEE. The CDR3 covers 14 residues. V trimming: 4 bases; J trimming: 4 bases; junction bases outside the gene matches: 7. The CDR3 DNA sequence: TGTGCCAGCAGCAGACAGGGTCGAAGCTATGGCTACACCTTC. Encoded protein: CASSRQGRSYGYTF.

The rearrangement uses TRBV9 and TRBJ2-1, with 7 bases fitting TRBD2. The CDR3 length is 17 residues. Per the germline V gene, CDR1 is SGDLS and CDR2 is YYNGEE. The trim removed 2 bases at V and 4 bases at J, leaving 12 bases unmatched. The CDR3 is CASSVGGGVIPYNEQFF. The DNA of the CDR3 is TGTGCCAGCAGCGTTGGCGGGGGAGTCATTCCTTACAATGAGCAGTTCTTC.

This clone turned up a few times. This chain links TRBV5-6 with TRBJ2-7; TRBD1 or TRBD2 may be the D gene (5 bases each). The CDR3 runs 14 residues. Germline assignment: CDR1 SGHDT and CDR2 YYEEEE. The ends were cut back, 3 bases at V and 2 bases at J, with 12 bases in the middle. This chain's CDR3 is CASSSPGRTYEQYF. The CDR3 DNA reads as TGTGCCAGCAGCTCCCCGGGACGGACCTACGAGCAGTACTTC.

The V gene is TRBV5-6, the J gene TRBJ1-1; D gene ambiguous. The CDR3 is made up of 12 amino acids. Trimming stripped 4 bases from V and 3 bases from J, with 7 bases between. Germline-derived CDR1 and CDR2 are SGHDT and YYEEEE. For the CDR3, the DNA is TGTGCCAGCAGCAGAGATTACACTGAAGCTTTCTTT. The encoded protein is CASSRDYTEAFF. Looking up the rest from reference TRBV5-6 and TRBJ1-1 gives the full variable domain: DAGVTQSPTHLIKTRGQQVTLRCSPKSGHDTVSWYQQALGQGPQFIFQYYEEEERQRGNFPDRFSGHQFPNYSSELNVNALLLGDSALYLCASSRDYTEAFFGQGTRLTVV.

This clone was seen more than once but under ten times. The CDR3 sequence is CASSLELARGSYEQYF. The CDR3 coding sequence is TGTGCCAGCAGCTTAGAACTAGCTAGAGGCTCCTACGAGCAGTACTTC. The rearrangement links TRBV7-2 to TRBJ2-7; D is perhaps TRBD2 (6 bases). V gave up 1 base and J gave up 0 bases, with 13 bases separating them. Germline lookup yields CDR1 SGHTA and CDR2 FQGNSA. This CDR3 is built from 16 residues. The entire variable domain, with the rest obtained from reference TRBV7-2 and TRBJ2-7, is as follows: GAGVSQSPSNKVTEKGKDVELRCDPISGHTALYWYRQSLGQGLEFLIYFQGNSAPDKSGLPSDRFSAERTGGSVSTLTIQRTQQEDSAVYLCASSLELARGSYEQYFGPGTRLTVT.

This clone appeared a few times. The rearrangement uses TRBV7-2 and TRBJ1-3; D call uncertain. The CDR3 is 15 residues long. Trimming cost V 3 bases and J 0 bases, with 9 bases left between them. Germline CDR1 and CDR2: SGHTA and FQGNSA. For the CDR3, the DNA is TGTGCCAGCAGCTTTTACGGGAGCTCTGGAAACACCATATATTTT. It encodes CASSFYGSSGNTIYF.

This clone has just one count. The chain joins TRBV6-5 to TRBJ2-7; 10 bases line up with TRBD2. This CDR3 is built from 16 residues. Losses at the gene ends were 0 bases for V and 3 bases for J; bases not matched to a gene: 5. From germline, CDR1 is MNHEY and CDR2 SVGAGI. CDR3 region: CASSYSVASGSYEQYF. The CDR3 nucleotides are TGTGCCAGCAGTTACTCGGTGGCTAGCGGGAGCTACGAGCAGTACTTC.

CDR3 sequence: CASSQQYNEQFF. The CDR3 coding sequence is TGTGCCAGCAGCCAGCAATACAATGAGCAGTTCTTC. The chain is built from TRBV14 and TRBJ2-1; no definite D call. V was clipped by 3 bases and J by 4 bases, with 4 bases between them. Germline values: CDR1 SGHDN, CDR2 FVKESK. CDR3 length: 12 amino acids.

J is TRBJ2-5 and V is TRBV5-1, with TRBD2 matching 14 bases. The CDR3 is made up of 15 amino acids. Trimming cost V 4 bases and J 4 bases; bases outside gene matches: 3. Germline V CDR1 and CDR2: SGHRS, YFSETQ. The CDR3 reads CASSNGLAGGETQYF. The DNA of the CDR3 is TGCGCCAGCAGCAACGGACTAGCGGGAGGAGAGACCCAGTACTTC. The entire variable domain, with the rest obtained from reference TRBV5-1 and TRBJ2-5, is as follows: KAGVTQTPRYLIKTRGQQVTLSCSPISGHRSVSWYQQTPGQGLQFLFEYFSETQRNKGNFPGRFSGRQFSNSRSEMNVSTLELGDSALYLCASSNGLAGGETQYFGPGTRLLVL.

A few counts support this clone. The CDR3 nucleotides read TGTGCCATCACCCAGACAGGGGACCTCACAGATACGCAGTATTTT. Protein: CAITQTGDLTDTQYF. The chain employs TRBV10-3 and TRBJ2-3, with 8 bases identical to TRBD1. V gave up 7 bases and J gave up 2 bases; unmatched junction bases: 8. Per germline, CDR1 ENHRY and CDR2 SYGVKD. CDR3 length equals 15 residues.

This sequence joins TRBV7-2 and TRBJ2-1; 9 nucleotides align to TRBD2. V was pared by 5 bases and J by 9 bases, with 11 bases of the junction left unmatched. The CDR3 totals 15 residues. Germline V gives CDR1 SGHTA, CDR2 FQGNSA. The CDR3 DNA reads as TGTGCCAGCAGCGTCCGACTAGCGGTAAAAGCTGAGCAGTTCTTC. This gives the protein CASSVRLAVKAEQFF.

This clone was recorded a few times. The chain links TRBV7-9 to TRBJ1-4; D remains unclear. CDR1 and CDR2 (germline): SEHNR, FQNEAQ (reference sequence). The V gene lost 5 bases and the J gene lost 6 bases, with 13 bases spanning the gap. The CDR3 spans 14 residues. The DNA of the CDR3 is TGTGCCAGCAGCCGAGGACCGATACATGAAAAACTGTTTTTT. It encodes CASSRGPIHEKLFF.

The table lists this clone with a few counts. The V call is TRBV29-1, the J call TRBJ1-5, with TRBD1 identical over 7 bases. This CDR3 has 12 amino acids. The V segment lost 4 bases and the J segment 4 bases; nucleotides outside the gene matches: 1. The germline V gene has CDR1 SQVTM and CDR2 ANQGSEA. The CDR3 DNA sequence: TGCAGCGTTGTACAGGGGAATCAGCCCCAGCATTTT. Protein: CSVVQGNQPQHF.

V is TRBV7-2 and J is TRBJ2-7; the match to TRBD2 covers 7 bases. There are 13 residues in the CDR3. In germline, CDR1 is SGHTA, CDR2 FQGNSA. The J segment lost 4 bases and the V segment lost 5 bases, leaving 5 bases of the junction unmatched. CDR3 bases: TGTGCCAGCAGCCAGACGGGGGGTTACGAGCAGTACTTC. Its protein product is CASSQTGGYEQYF.

Details on this clone: Other nucleotide sequences in the sample specify the same CDR3. The chain couples TRBV9 to TRBJ2-3, with 9 bases lining up with TRBD2. The CDR3 extends over 15 amino acids. The germline V gene has CDR1 SGDLS and CDR2 YYNGEE. J lost 2 bases, V lost 2 bases, and 3 bases had no gene match. CDR3 protein: CASSVVAGDTDTQYF. CDR3 DNA sequence: TGTGCCAGCAGCGTGGTAGCGGGAGACACAGATACGCAGTATTTT.

CDR3 loop: CASRKTGQGTEAFF. The CDR3 DNA reads as TGTGCCAGCAGGAAGACAGGTCAGGGCACTGAAGCTTTCTTT. The V gene is TRBV27, the J gene TRBJ1-1; a weak D match, TRBD1 (6 bases). The CDR3 is made up of 14 amino acids. Trimming pared 6 bases from V and 4 bases from J, leaving 15 bases between. Germline CDR1 MNHEY, CDR2 SMNVEV (reference sequence).

This chain uses TRBV5-1 with TRBJ2-5; weak D call: TRBD2 (5 bases). The CDR3 has 14 amino acids. The V gene's germline CDR1 is SGHRS and CDR2 YFSETQ. Trimming took 1 base from V and 7 from J, leaving 14 bases between them. The CDR3 reads CASSLKEGAGTQYF. In DNA, the CDR3 is TGCGCCAGCAGCTTGAAGGAAGGTGCGGGGACCCAGTACTTC. Filled out from reference TRBV5-1 and TRBJ2-5, the complete variable domain reads KAGVTQTPRYLIKTRGQQVTLSCSPISGHRSVSWYQQTPGQGLQFLFEYFSETQRNKGNFPGRFSGRQFSNSRSEMNVSTLELGDSALYLCASSLKEGAGTQYFGPGTRLLVL.

This clone was observed a handful of times. The rearrangement joins TRBV7-9 to TRBJ1-2, with TRBD1 as a possible D gene (5 bases). This CDR3 region has 13 residues. With 5 bases removed from V and 1 base from J, the gap between germline ends came to 8 bases. Germline lookup yields CDR1 SEHNR and CDR2 FQNEAQ (reference sequence). This CDR3 is CASSAGSNYGYTF. CDR3 sequence (DNA): TGTGCCAGCAGCGCAGGGAGTAACTATGGCTACACCTTC.

This clone has only a few counts. The rearrangement uses TRBV5-6 and TRBJ2-7; 9 bases fit TRBD1. The CDR3 contains 16 residues. Germline V gives CDR1 SGHDT, CDR2 YYEEEE. V gave up 3 bases and J gave up 0 bases; unmatched junction bases: 7. CDR3 in DNA: TGTGCCAGCAGCTCCCCACGGGACAGGGACTCCTACGAGCAGTACTTC. Amino acid sequence: CASSSPRDRDSYEQYF.